These T cell receptor beta chains were read from a single sample in a study of shared clonotypes between healthy human individuals. Assay used: immunoSEQ multiplex PCR; TCRdb lists only in-frame clones, some missing. The sample consists of millions of clones, 85% to 95% of them appearing once. What was sequenced was naive CD4+ T cells sorted from blood. These TCRs come from a man between 18 and 35 years old in good health. Both conserved end residues are part of each CDR3. Fields, in order: J gene, D gene, V gene, clone size, CDR3 protein, CDR3 DNA. A D gene is named only where the DNA matches it firmly. Size values are once, few and many counts, or a class for expanded clones, and some rows have none.

TRBJ2-7 . TRBV4-3 . CASSPHRSDSYEQYF TGCGCCAGCAGCCCCCACCGGAGCGATTCCTACGAGCAGTACTTC
TRBJ1-2 TRBD1 TRBV5-1 . CASSSGGTGAYGYTF TGCGCCAGCAGTTCTGGCGGGACAGGAGCGTATGGCTACACCTTC
TRBJ2-7 . TRBV6-1 . CASSVGHLSSYEQYF TGTGCCAGCAGTGTGGGACACCTCTCCTCCTACGAGCAGTACTTC
TRBJ1-4 TRBD1 TRBV6-5 . CASSYFSGQGEKLFF TGTGCCAGCAGTTACTTCTCCGGACAGGGCGAAAAACTGTTTTTT
TRBJ1-4 . TRBV27 . CASSSVGLGEKLFF TGTGCCAGCAGCTCCGTGGGTTTGGGTGAAAAACTGTTTTTT
TRBJ2-2 . TRBV7-2 . CASSFDRITGELFF TGTGCCAGCAGCTTCGACAGAATCACCGGGGAGCTGTTTTTT
TRBJ2-5 . TRBV30 . CAWTPIGESQYF TGTGCCTGGACCCCCATCGGGGAGAGCCAGTACTTC
TRBJ2-5 . TRBV15 . CATSRDRGAYQETQYF TGTGCCACCAGCAGAGATCGGGGGGCGTACCAAGAGACCCAGTACTTC
TRBJ2-7 . TRBV2 . CASRQGSSAYEQYF TGTGCCAGCAGGCAGGGGTCATCTGCCTACGAGCAGTACTTC
TRBJ2-7 . TRBV4-3 . CASSRDPLAWYEQYF TGCGCCAGCAGCCGGGACCCGCTAGCGTGGTACGAGCAGTACTTC
TRBJ2-7 . TRBV29-1 . CSVVNTGHEQYF TGCAGCGTTGTCAATACAGGACACGAGCAGTACTTC
TRBJ2-1 TRBD2 TRBV5-1 . CASSAGTSGDNEQFF TGCGCCAGCAGCGCCGGGACTAGCGGAGACAATGAGCAGTTCTTC
TRBJ1-1 . TRBV11-2 once CASRLIGTEAFF TGTGCCAGCAGGTTGATAGGGACTGAAGCTTTCTTT
TRBJ1-1 TRBD1 TRBV25-1 . CASSEPGQGDTEAFF TGTGCCAGCAGTGAACCGGGACAGGGGGACACTGAAGCTTTCTTT
TRBJ2-2 TRBD1 TRBV28 . CASSLPGQGIFIGELFF TGTGCCAGCAGTTTACCGGGACAGGGCATCTTTATCGGGGAGCTGTTTTTT
TRBJ2-5 . TRBV2 once CASSEGTRTGETQYF TGTGCCAGCAGTGAAGGGACACGGACCGGAGAGACCCAGTACTTC
TRBJ2-1 . TRBV5-4 . CASSFVLENEQFF TGTGCCAGCAGCTTCGTACTAGAGAATGAGCAGTTCTTC
TRBJ2-7 . TRBV4-2 . CASSQIIVGSEQYF TGTGCCAGCAGCCAAATTATTGTAGGCAGCGAGCAGTACTTC
TRBJ2-3 TRBD2 TRBV27 . CASSLYRSGGAWDTQYF TGTGCCAGCAGTTTATACCGTAGCGGGGGGGCGTGGGATACGCAGTATTTT
TRBJ2-6 . TRBV18 . CASSSKGANVLTF TGTGCCAGCTCGTCCAAGGGGGCCAACGTCCTGACTTTC
TRBJ1-1 . TRBV6-5 . CASSSPGQNTEAFF TGTGCCAGCAGTTCACCCGGACAGAACACTGAAGCTTTCTTT
TRBJ2-5 TRBD2 TRBV7-7 . CASSSSGSGGSETQYF TGTGCTAGCAGCTCCTCGGGTAGCGGGGGATCCGAGACCCAGTACTTC
TRBJ2-7 . TRBV27 . CASSLLGQNYEQYF TGTGCCAGCAGTTTACTCGGGCAGAACTACGAGCAGTACTTC
TRBJ2-3 TRBD2 TRBV7-2 . CASSSDLGGTQYF TGTGCCAGCAGCTCTGATCTGGGGGGGACGCAGTATTTT
TRBJ1-1 . TRBV7-9 . CASSFNQNTEAFF TGTGCCAGCAGCTTTAATCAGAACACTGAAGCTTTCTTT
TRBJ2-7 TRBD1 TRBV19 . CASSISGQGSYEQYF TGTGCCAGTAGTATATCGGGACAGGGTTCCTACGAGCAGTACTTC
TRBJ2-7 TRBD1 TRBV2 . CASRGQASSYEQYF TGTGCCAGCAGGGGACAGGCCAGCTCCTACGAGCAGTACTTC
TRBJ1-5 TRBD1 TRBV6-5 . CASSYIQGANQPQHF TGTGCCAGCAGTTACATCCAGGGGGCGAATCAGCCCCAGCATTTT
TRBJ2-7 . TRBV15 . CATSSSGGQGGQFIEQYF TGTGCCACCAGCTCCTCGGGAGGGCAGGGGGGCCAATTCATCGAGCAGTACTTC
TRBJ2-3 TRBD1 TRBV4-2 . CASSQDRGRDDTQYF TGTGCCAGCAGCCAAGATAGGGGGCGCGACGATACGCAGTATTTT
TRBJ1-2 TRBD1 TRBV9 . CASSAGTGYGYTF TGTGCCAGCAGCGCCGGGACAGGTTATGGCTACACCTTC
TRBJ2-3 . TRBV29-1 . CSVVGRMADTQYF TGCAGCGTTGTAGGGAGAATGGCAGATACGCAGTATTTT
TRBJ1-3 . TRBV18 . CASSPPGAAGGNTIYF TGTGCCAGCTCACCACCGGGGGCCGCCGGTGGAAACACCATATATTTT
TRBJ1-2 . TRBV2 . CASSEVAGLSYGYTF TGTGCCAGCAGTGAGGTGGCAGGGCTTAGCTATGGCTACACCTTC
TRBJ1-4 . TRBV5-5 . CASSSRVSEKLFF TGTGCCAGCAGCAGTAGGGTTTCTGAAAAACTGTTTTTT
TRBJ1-4 TRBD1 TRBV9 . CASSITGVDEKLFF TGTGCCAGCAGCATAACAGGGGTGGATGAAAAACTGTTTTTT
TRBJ2-1 . TRBV19 . CASSPLDRDTGEQFF TGTGCCAGTAGTCCTCTCGACCGGGACACGGGTGAGCAGTTCTTC
TRBJ2-5 TRBD2 TRBV13 . CASSLAGGPSETQYF TGTGCCAGCAGCCTAGCGGGAGGGCCATCCGAGACCCAGTACTTC
TRBJ1-1 . TRBV30 . CAWSVTAISMNTEAFF TGTGCCTGGAGTGTAACAGCCATTAGCATGAACACTGAAGCTTTCTTT
TRBJ2-2 TRBD1 TRBV10-1 . CASSRTGGRLGELFF TGCGCCAGCAGCCGGACAGGGGGTCGACTCGGGGAGCTGTTTTTT